These 14 T cell receptor beta chains were all obtained from the same sample, sequenced in a study of T cell changes during pregnancy in multiple sclerosis. TCRdb's table, derived via immunoSEQ multiplex PCR, lists solely in-frame clones and lacks some. The sample lists 20,000 to 30,000 clones, 88% seen once, with approximately 0.67% in the top ten. The specimen was CD4+ T cells from peripheral blood mononuclear cells, collected in the first trimester of pregnancy. The receptors were sampled from a female donor in good health, enrolled as a control in a pregnancy study.

The CDR3 sequence is CASSLGLGRGRISSGNTIYF. The DNA for the CDR3 is TGTGCCAGCAGCTTAGGTCTAGGCAGGGGGCGGATAAGCTCTGGAAACACCATATATTTT. The chain employs TRBV7-8 and TRBJ1-3, with 8 bases lining up with TRBD1. Germline assignment: CDR1 SGHVS and CDR2 FQNEAQ. V shed 1 base and J 0 bases; nucleotides not matched to a gene: 14. There are 20 residues in the CDR3.

This clone was recorded once. The chain is built from TRBV11-1 and TRBJ1-2; D unresolved. Germline V gene sequence: CDR1 SGHAT, CDR2 FQDESV (reference sequence). This CDR3 has 14 residues. The germline V and J ends were trimmed by 2 bases and 2 bases, with 9 bases remaining between them. The CDR3 nucleotides are TGTGCCAGCAGCTTAAGTCCGGGGAACTATGGCTACACCTTC. Translating it yields CASSLSPGNYGYTF.

The genes are TRBV7-3 and TRBJ1-3; D uncertain. CDR1 and CDR2 (germline): SGHTA, FQGTGA. The V and J ends lost 5 bases and 0 bases respectively, with 8 bases between them. The CDR3 has 14 amino acids. As DNA, the CDR3 is TGTGCCAGCAGCCCCGACATCTCTGGAAACACCATATATTTT. Encoded protein: CASSPDISGNTIYF.

The chain carries TRBV30 and TRBJ2-5; D is uncertain. Germline V gene data show CDR1 as GTSNPN and CDR2 as SVGIG (reference sequence). V lost 5 bases and J lost 5, with 6 bases in between. The CDR3 covers 10 residues. The CDR3 coding sequence is TGTGCCTGGTCCCAGGAGACCCAGTACTTC. As protein: CAWSQETQYF.

The chain couples TRBV6-6 to TRBJ1-5; D possibly corresponds to TRBD1 (6 bases). CDR1 and CDR2 (germline): MNHNY, SVGAGI (reference sequence). Between the trimmed V and J ends, which lost 4 bases and 2 bases, there was a span of 12 bases. The CDR3 sequence is 15 residues long. The CDR3 spells CASSFGQRGNQPQHF. In DNA form, the CDR3 reads TGTGCCAGCAGTTTCGGACAGAGAGGCAATCAGCCCCAGCATTTT.

This chain connects TRBV18 to TRBJ2-1, with 10 nucleotides matching TRBD2. The junction had 11 bases not matched to a gene; V was cut back by 2 bases and J by 10 bases. CDR3 size: 16 residues. CDR1 and CDR2 from the germline V gene are KGHSH and LQKENI. The CDR3 DNA sequence: TGTGCCAGCTCACCAAGGGTAGCTAGCGGGAGAGGGGAGCAGTTCTTC. As protein: CASSPRVASGRGEQFF.

The chain joins TRBV5-1 to TRBJ2-7; D may be TRBD2 (5 bases). Germline CDR1 is SGHRS and CDR2 is YFSETQ. The CDR3 is 12 residues long. The V gene lost 7 bases and the J gene lost 2 bases, with 10 bases spanning the gap. DNA of the CDR3: TGCGCCAGCCGGGAAGGCCCCTACGAGCAGTACTTC. It codes for CASREGPYEQYF.

The chain combines TRBV5-4 with TRBJ2-1; maybe TRBD2 (6 bases). This CDR3 is built from 13 residues. Deletions cut 4 bases from V and 16 bases from J, with 21 bases between. Looked up from germline, CDR1 is SGHNT and CDR2 is YYREEE (reference sequence). The CDR3 nucleotides read TGTGCCAGCAGCGTAAATCCTCGGGACTCCAAATTCTTC. It translates to CASSVNPRDSKFF.

The chain has TRBV18 and TRBJ1-1; the D gene is possibly TRBD1 (5 bases). The germline gives CDR1 KGHSH, CDR2 LQKENI. The CDR3 has 15 residues. V lost 3 bases, J lost 3 bases, and 14 bases lay in between. The DNA of the CDR3 is TGTGCCAGCTCACCTTGGGGGGGAGGGGACACTGAAGCTTTCTTT. Translating gives CASSPWGGGDTEAFF. The entire variable domain, with the rest obtained from reference TRBV18 and TRBJ1-1, is as follows: NAGVMQNPRHLVRRRGQEARLRCSPMKGHSHVYWYRQLPEEGLKFMVYLQKENIIDESGMPKERFSAEFPKEGPSILRIQQVVRGDSAAYFCASSPWGGGDTEAFFGQGTRLTVV.

V usage is TRBV2 and J usage is TRBJ1-4; D unresolved. Germline V gene sequence: CDR1 SNHLY, CDR2 FYNNEI. Deletions cut 7 bases from V and 8 bases from J, with 17 bases between. CDR3 size: 14 residues. The CDR3 coding sequence is TGTGCCAGCACCACCGGGGTGGGCGTCGAAAAACTGTTTTTT. Its translation: CASTTGVGVEKLFF.

The V call is TRBV7-3, the J call TRBJ2-4, with D perhaps TRBD1 (5 bases). Trimming shortened V by 3 bases and J by 9 bases, and 15 bases separated the two germline ends. Germline CDR1 is SGHTA and CDR2 is FQGTGA. The CDR3 is 14 residues long. CDR3 coding DNA: TGTGCCAGCAGCTTCGGGCAGGGCTATAGCATTCAGTACTTC. It specifies CASSFGQGYSIQYF.

V and J are TRBV27 and TRBJ2-1; no firm D call. The CDR3 has 16 amino acids. Trimming took off 3 bases at V and 0 bases at J, with 12 bases between the two ends. CDR1 MNHEY and CDR2 SMNVEV come from the germline V gene (reference sequence). CDR3 sequence reads: CASSFGGLSSYNEQFF. CDR3 coding DNA: TGTGCCAGCAGTTTTGGCGGCCTGAGCTCCTACAATGAGCAGTTCTTC.

On this clone itself: A junction end diverges from the germline sequence, so it may reflect a read error. In nucleotides, the CDR3 is TGCGCCGGCAGCCCTCGTGGGACCGGGGGTGGCTACACCTTC. Its translation is CAGSPRGTGGGYTF. V is TRBV5-1 and J is TRBJ1-2, with D possibly TRBD1 on 5 matching bases. Germline V gene sequence: CDR1 SGHRS, CDR2 YFSETQ. CDR3 size: 14 residues. Drawing the rest from reference TRBV5-1 and TRBJ1-2, the complete variable domain is KAGVTQTPRYLIKTRGQQVTLSCSPISGHRSVSWYQQTPGQGLQFLFEYFSETQRNKGNFPGRFSGRQFSNSRSEMNVSTLELGDSALYLCAGSPRGTGGGYTFGSGTRLTVV.

This clone was seen a handful of times. V and J are TRBV14 and TRBJ1-1; 7 nucleotides agree with TRBD1. This CDR3 spans 14 amino acids. Germline V CDR1 and CDR2: SGHDN, FVKESK. V was clipped by 5 bases and J by 4 bases; unmatched bases: 7. The CDR3 bases are TGTGCCAGCAGCGCGCTCAGACAGGGCACTGAAGCTTTCTTT. It is translated as CASSALRQGTEAFF.